A single T cell receptor beta chain is shown here with its context. The germline gives CDR1 SEHNR, CDR2 FQNEAQ (reference sequence). The CDR3 totals 14 residues. The V end was cut by 3 bases, the J end by 1 base, with 9 bases between. This entry comes from a study of cytomegalovirus exposure and HLA in healthy donors. PCR employed 60 Vbeta and 13 Jbeta primers. Sequencing used immunoSEQ multiplex PCR; TCRdb keeps in-frame clones, though not all of them. The sample is made up of roughly 140,000 clones, and the top ten hold approximately 0.88% of it. This chain joins TRBV7-9 and TRBJ2-5; no firm D call. The sequencing sample was made of PBMCs. The origin of this receptor is a male donor in good health and CMV-seronegative. The CDR3 reads CASSFWQVQETQYF. CDR3 nucleotide sequence: TGTGCCAGCAGCTTCTGGCAAGTCCAAGAGACCCAGTACTTC.